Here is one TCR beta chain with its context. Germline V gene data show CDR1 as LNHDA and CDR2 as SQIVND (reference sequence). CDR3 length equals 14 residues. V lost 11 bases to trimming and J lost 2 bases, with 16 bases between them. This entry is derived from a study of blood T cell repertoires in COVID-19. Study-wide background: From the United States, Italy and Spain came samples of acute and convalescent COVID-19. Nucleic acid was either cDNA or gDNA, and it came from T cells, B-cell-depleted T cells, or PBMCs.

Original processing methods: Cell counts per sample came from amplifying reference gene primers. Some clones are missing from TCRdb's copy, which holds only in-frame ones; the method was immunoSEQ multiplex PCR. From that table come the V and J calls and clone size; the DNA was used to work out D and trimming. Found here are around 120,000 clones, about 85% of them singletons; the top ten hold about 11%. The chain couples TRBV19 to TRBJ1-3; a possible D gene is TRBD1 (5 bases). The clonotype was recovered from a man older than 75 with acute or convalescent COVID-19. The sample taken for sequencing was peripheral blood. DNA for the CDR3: TGTGCCGTGTCAGGGAACCCAACTGGAAACACCATATATTTT. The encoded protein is CAVSGNPTGNTIYF.